Listed below are T cell receptor beta chains from one sample, sequenced in a study of blood T cell repertoires in COVID-19. Method: immunoSEQ multiplex PCR; TCRdb's copy keeps in-frame clones and lacks some. Of 110,000 to 150,000 clones in the sample, around nine tenths were seen once. The source material was peripheral blood. The receptors shown here come from a human donor in a cohort sampled during active COVID-19. Each CDR3 is given with its conserved first and last residue. The D gene is left open where the match is weak. Clone size is not always given. Where it is, it says once, few, many or a class for expanded clones.

clone_size	v_call	j_call	d_call	cdr3_nt	cdr3_aa
.	TRBV5-4	TRBJ2-1	.	TGTGCCAGCTCTGGTTCTGGGCTGGTTTTGAATGAGCAGTTCTTC	CASSGSGLVLNEQFF
.	TRBV11-2	TRBJ1-2	.	TGTGCCAGCAGCTTAGACCGGGGGGGCCCGGAGGGCTACACCTTC	CASSLDRGGPEGYTF
once	TRBV1	TRBJ2-3	.	TGCACCAGCAGCCTGGGACTCCGTTTT	CTSSLGLRF
.	TRBV5-1	TRBJ2-1	TRBD2	TGCGCCAGCGGTACATCTAGCGGCTACAATGAGCAGTTCTTC	CASGTSSGYNEQFF
few	TRBV7-6	TRBJ2-7	.	TGTGCCAGCAGCTTAGCTCTAGGAGTGAACGAGCAGTACTTC	CASSLALGVNEQYF
.	TRBV5-1	TRBJ2-7	.	TGCGCCAGCAGCTTGGACGGGTCCTACGAGCAGTACTTC	CASSLDGSYEQYF
.	TRBV27	TRBJ2-3	TRBD2	TGTGCCAGCAGTCTAACTAGCGGGAGAACAGATACGCAGTATTTT	CASSLTSGRTDTQYF
.	TRBV30	TRBJ1-1	.	TGTGCCTGGAACCAGGGGTGGAACACTGAAGCTTTCTTT	CAWNQGWNTEAFF
.	TRBV11-2	TRBJ2-7	.	TGTGCCAGCAGCTTAGACGGGAGTACGGCCTACGAGCAGTACTTC	CASSLDGSTAYEQYF
.	TRBV7-2	TRBJ2-7	.	TGTGCCAGCAGCTCGGGGGTCGCAGGCTACGAGCAGTACTTC	CASSSGVAGYEQYF
.	TRBV27	TRBJ2-3	TRBD2	TGTGCCAGCACCGAGCGGGGGCCCACAGATACGCAGTATTTT	CASTERGPTDTQYF
.	TRBV11-1	TRBJ2-7	TRBD1	TGTGCCAGCAGCCCTACGGACAGGGATTTTAGGCGGCAGTACTTC	CASSPTDRDFRRQYF
.	TRBV7-9	TRBJ2-7	TRBD2	TGTGCCAGCAGCCTAGCTACCGGGACTAGCTCCTACGAGCAGTACTTC	CASSLATGTSSYEQYF
.	TRBV7-3	TRBJ2-2	.	TGTGCCAGCAGCTTAGAGGCTAGGACCGGGGAGCTGTTTTTT	CASSLEARTGELFF
.	TRBV19	TRBJ1-2	.	TGTGCCAGTAGTATCAGCCCCGGGACTGACTACACCTTC	CASSISPGTDYTF
few	TRBV3-1/TRBV3-2	TRBJ1-2	TRBD1	TGTGCCAGCAGCCCTAGGGGGCCAAACTATGGCTACACCTTC	CASSPRGPNYGYTF
.	TRBV18	TRBJ1-2	.	TGTGCCAGCTCACCACCCGGGACACCCAACTATGGCTACACCTTC	CASSPPGTPNYGYTF
.	TRBV6-5	TRBJ1-1	TRBD1	TGTGCCAGCCCCTACGGACAGGGTGGCACTGAAGCTTTCTTT	CASPYGQGGTEAFF
.	TRBV16	TRBJ1-2	.	TGTGCCAGCAGCCAATCCTGGCAGGGCGGCGGCTACACCTTC	CASSQSWQGGGYTF
.	TRBV27	TRBJ2-1	.	TGTGCCAGCAGTTTATCGCGGACATCGGGGCAGTTCTTC	CASSLSRTSGQFF
.	TRBV28	TRBJ1-5	.	TGTGCCAGCAGCGACGGACAGATTAGCAATCAGCCCCAGCATTTT	CASSDGQISNQPQHF
once	TRBV7-6	TRBJ1-1	TRBD1	TGTGCCAGCAGCCCACAGGGGAGCACTGAAGCTTTCTTT	CASSPQGSTEAFF
.	TRBV5-1	TRBJ2-3	TRBD2	TGCGCCAGCAGCCCGACAGGGATCTTAGCGGGAGGAACAGATACGCAGTATTTT	CASSPTGILAGGTDTQYF
.	TRBV28	TRBJ2-7	TRBD2	TGTGCCAGCAGTTACCCCGGGACTAGCGGACGATACGAGCAGTACTTC	CASSYPGTSGRYEQYF
.	TRBV6-2/TRBV6-3	TRBJ2-5	.	TGTGCCAGCAGTTTAGGGGGAGCGGAGACCCAGTACTTC	CASSLGGAETQYF
.	TRBV10-1	TRBJ2-6	.	TGCGCCAGCAGTGAGTCCAAGACAGTCCCTTTTGACTCTGGGGCCAACGTCCTGACTTTC	CASSESKTVPFDSGANVLTF
.	TRBV5-6	TRBJ2-5	TRBD1	TGTGCCAGCAGCTTGGGGACAGGGGGACCGGTGCAAGAGACCCAGTACTTC	CASSLGTGGPVQETQYF
.	TRBV7-9	TRBJ2-2	.	TGTGCCAGCACGACGGGGACCGGGGAGCTGTTTTTT	CASTTGTGELFF
.	TRBV6-1	TRBJ2-6	.	TGTGCCAGCAGTGAAGGATGGGGGGCTGGGGCCAACGTCCTGACTTTC	CASSEGWGAGANVLTF
.	TRBV19	TRBJ1-2	TRBD1	TGTGCCAGTAGTCCGGACAGGGGGCCGAACTATGGCTACACCTTC	CASSPDRGPNYGYTF
.	TRBV24-1	TRBJ1-6	.	TGTGCCACCAGTGCCGAGGTTAATTCACCCCTCCACTTT	CATSAEVNSPLHF
.	TRBV5-1	TRBJ2-2	TRBD2	TGCGCCAGCAGCTTGAGCGGGGCACCGAACACCGGGGAGCTGTTTTTT	CASSLSGAPNTGELFF
.	TRBV7-2	TRBJ1-2	.	TGTGCCAGCAGCCCTCGGGAGGGCTCTAGTATAGGCTACACCTTC	CASSPREGSSIGYTF
once	TRBV2	TRBJ2-3	TRBD2	TGTGCCAGCAGGACTAGCGGGAGTAAAGGAGATACGCAGTATTTT	CASRTSGSKGDTQYF
.	TRBV11-2	TRBJ2-1	.	TGTGCCAGCAGCTCCCCGGTCCCAGCGACTAGGACCTCCTACAATGAGCAGTTCTTC	CASSSPVPATRTSYNEQFF
.	TRBV10-2	TRBJ1-3	TRBD1	TGCGCCAGCAGTGATAAAGGGACAGGATCGGACACCATATATTTT	CASSDKGTGSDTIYF
.	TRBV2	TRBJ2-7	.	TGTGCCAGCAGTGTGTCGGGGATCATCTCCTACGAGCAGTACTTC	CASSVSGIISYEQYF
.	TRBV6-2/TRBV6-3	TRBJ2-1	.	TGTGCCAGCAGTTACGGATTTGGGGGGATCTACTCCAATGAGCAGTTCTTC	CASSYGFGGIYSNEQFF
.	TRBV5-8	TRBJ1-4	TRBD1	TGTGCCAGCAGCACAGGGGAAGGAAAACTGTTTTTT	CASSTGEGKLFF
once	TRBV5-6	TRBJ2-7	TRBD1	TGTGCCAGCAGCACGACAGGGCGGACCTACGAGCAGTACTTC	CASSTTGRTYEQYF
.	TRBV6-5	TRBJ2-1	TRBD1	TGTGCCAGCACTGCCGCCGGGACAGGGAGGGATGAGCAGTTCTTC	CASTAAGTGRDEQFF
.	TRBV15	TRBJ2-7	TRBD1	TGTGCCACCAGCAGAGATCCAGAGGACAGGGGCCTACGAGGGCAGTACTTC	CATSRDPEDRGLRGQYF
.	TRBV20-1	TRBJ1-1	.	TGCAGTGCTAGAGGACAAACTGAAGCTTTCTTT	CSARGQTEAFF
.	TRBV5-1	TRBJ2-5	TRBD2	TGCGCCAGCAGTAGCCAGCTAGCGGGGAAGCAAGAGACCCAGTACTTC	CASSSQLAGKQETQYF
.	TRBV21-1	TRBJ2-1	.	TGTGCCAGCAGCTCAGGCGGGCCGGGACAAGATAACAATGAGCAGTTCTTC	CASSSGGPGQDNNEQFF
.	TRBV7-8	TRBJ2-1	.	TGTGCCAGCAGCCCCCATGCTAGAAACAATGAGCAGTTCTTC	CASSPHARNNEQFF
many	TRBV2	TRBJ1-2	TRBD1	TGTGCCAGCAGTGAATACGGGACAGGGGTTCGTGGCTACACCTTC	CASSEYGTGVRGYTF
.	TRBV5-8	TRBJ1-3	.	TGTGCCAGCAACTGGGGAGAAAACACCATATATTTT	CASNWGENTIYF
.	TRBV6-5	TRBJ1-6	.	TGTGCCAGCAGTTATAGGAGGCAGAATTCACCCCTCCACTTT	CASSYRRQNSPLHF
.	TRBV3-1/TRBV3-2	TRBJ2-3	.	TGTGCCAGCAGCTCCCGGGATACGACCGCAGATACGCAGTATTTT	CASSSRDTTADTQYF
.	TRBV15	TRBJ2-1	.	TGTGCCACCAGCAGAGATCTGAGCGACGGTGAGCAGTTCTTC	CATSRDLSDGEQFF
once	TRBV7-9	TRBJ2-5	.	TGTGCCAGCAGCCCTAGTGGGGGGGCAGAGACCCAGTACTTC	CASSPSGGAETQYF
.	TRBV12-5	TRBJ2-2	.	TGTGCTAGTGGTTTCAACCCTCCGGAGTCTCGGAGGGAGCTGTTTTTT	CASGFNPPESRRELFF
.	TRBV7-8	TRBJ1-2	.	TGTGCCAGCAGCTCACACCGCATTGGAGGGGACGGCTACACCTTC	CASSSHRIGGDGYTF